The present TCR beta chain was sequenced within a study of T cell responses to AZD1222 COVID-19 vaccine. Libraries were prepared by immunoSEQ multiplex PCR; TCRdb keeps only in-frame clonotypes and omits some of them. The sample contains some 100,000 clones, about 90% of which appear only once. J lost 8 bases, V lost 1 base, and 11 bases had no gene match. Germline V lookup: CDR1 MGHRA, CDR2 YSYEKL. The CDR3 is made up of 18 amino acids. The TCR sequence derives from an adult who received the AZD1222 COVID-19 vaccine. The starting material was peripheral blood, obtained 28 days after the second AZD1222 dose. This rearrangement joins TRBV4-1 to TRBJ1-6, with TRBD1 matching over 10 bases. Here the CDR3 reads CASSQGPRTGGLHSPLHF. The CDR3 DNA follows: TGCGCCAGCAGCCAAGGCCCTAGGACAGGGGGATTGCATTCACCCCTCCACTTT.